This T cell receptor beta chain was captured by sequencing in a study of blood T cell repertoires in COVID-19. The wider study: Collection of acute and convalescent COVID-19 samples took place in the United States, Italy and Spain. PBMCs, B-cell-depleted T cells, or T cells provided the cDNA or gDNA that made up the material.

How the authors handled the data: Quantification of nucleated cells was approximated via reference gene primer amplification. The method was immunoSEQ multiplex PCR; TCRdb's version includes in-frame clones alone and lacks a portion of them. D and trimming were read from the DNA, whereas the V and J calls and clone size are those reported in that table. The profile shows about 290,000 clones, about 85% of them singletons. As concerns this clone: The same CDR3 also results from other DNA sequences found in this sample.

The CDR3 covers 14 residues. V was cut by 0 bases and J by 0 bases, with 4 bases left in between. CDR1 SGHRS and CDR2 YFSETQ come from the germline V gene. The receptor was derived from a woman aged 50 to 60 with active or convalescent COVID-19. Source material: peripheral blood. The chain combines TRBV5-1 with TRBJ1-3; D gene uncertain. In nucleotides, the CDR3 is TGCGCCAGCAGCTTGGGGAGCTCTGGAAACACCATATATTTT. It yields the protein CASSLGSSGNTIYF.